The clone carrying this TCR beta chain has more than one count but fewer than ten. Its antigen is currently unknown. Once RNA had been extracted, it was reverse transcribed into cDNA to act as the sequencing template. Clones were sequenced by immunoSEQ multiplex PCR, and TCRdb holds only the in-frame ones, with some missing. The sample records 150,000 or so clones, 50% to 60% being singletons. Germline trimming cut 0 bases from V and 8 bases from J; bases unmatched to any gene: 11. Germline V gives CDR1 KGHSH, CDR2 LQKENI. The CDR3 contains 17 residues. This record comes from a study of CD8+ T cells in alopecia areata. General study results and limits: Scalp repertoires also include resident alphabeta T cells from normal skin. For lesional scalp, especially alopecia totalis/universalis, clonality was higher than in normal scalp.

T lymphocytes (CD4+ and CD8+) were sorted from PBMCs. The genes are TRBV18 and TRBJ2-7; 12 bases agree with TRBD2. The clonotype comes from a human donor in good health. The material sequenced was CD4+ T cells sorted from blood. DNA for the CDR3: TGTGCCAGCTCACCACCGGGGAACCTAGCGGGAGGGCCTAAGCAGTACTTC. The encoded protein is CASSPPGNLAGGPKQYF.